This T cell receptor beta chain was sequenced during a study of shared clonotypes between healthy human individuals. Study details: Used for every donor were three CD4 naive, three CD4 memory, two CD8 naive and one CD8 memory plate. General observations from the study: Larger estimated richness was generally seen in naive subsets than in memory subsets.

Here immunoSEQ multiplex PCR was the method, and the copy in TCRdb shows in-frame clones only, minus some. The table records over 700,000 clones, 72% of them present only once. Looked up from germline, CDR1 is MNHNS and CDR2 is SASEGT. V shed 4 bases and J shed 2 bases, with 10 bases lying between them. The CDR3 contains 14 residues. To note about this clone: Its antigen is undetermined.

Donors comprised only Caucasian adults living in Nashville, Tennessee. The chain carries TRBV6-1 and TRBJ2-3; D perhaps matches TRBD1 (5 bases). This TCR was recovered from a woman aged 25 to 45 in good health. Input material: memory CD4+ T cells sorted from blood. The subset here: CD45RA-negative fraction. CDR3 DNA: TGTGCCAGCAGTGTAGGCAGGGTCACAGATACGCAGTATTTT. This translates into CASSVGRVTDTQYF.